The next 13 T cell receptor beta chains were all read from a single sample in a study of T cells in Graves' hyperthyroidism and ophthalmopathy. Amplification of TCR beta CDR3 regions used RNA as the template. First-round RT-PCR of the TCR CDR3 relied on the HTBI primer set. TCRdb reprocessed the multiplex PCR reads with MiXCR, giving one entry per CDR3 protein. The data hold fewer than 650,000 distinct CDR3 sequences, with approximately 15% observed a single time. Input material: blood. These receptors all come from a woman aged 25 to 39 with Graves' hyperthyroidism that later progressed to Graves' ophthalmopathy.

This clonotype was counted only a few times. The chain recombines TRBV7-9 with TRBJ2-7, with TRBD1 matching over 9 bases. The germline V gene encodes CDR1 SEHNR and CDR2 FQNEAQ (reference sequence). V trimming: 3 bases; J trimming: 4 bases; junction bases outside the gene matches: 7. CDR3 length: 15 amino acids. DNA of the CDR3: TGTGCCAGCAGCTTTATACAGGGGGCTGGTTACGAGCAGTACTTC. Its translation: CASSFIQGAGYEQYF.

This clonotype showed up many times. This chain uses TRBV30 with TRBJ2-1; D gene uncertain. The CDR3 contains 13 residues. Germline CDR1 reads GTSNPN; CDR2 reads SVGIG (reference sequence). Trimming took off 3 bases at V and 4 bases at J, with 10 bases between the two ends. CDR3 bases: TGTGCCTGGAGCCCAGGCGGATACAATGAGCAGTTCTTC. This codes for CAWSPGGYNEQFF.

This clonotype was recorded a few times. A read error may produce the germline difference seen at one junction end. The rearrangement joins TRBV28 to TRBJ1-2, with D perhaps matching TRBD1 (5 bases). CDR1 is MDHEN, CDR2 SYDVKM, per germline. The CDR3 length is 16 residues. CDR3 sequence reads: CASRPPTGDTNYGCTF. For the CDR3, the DNA is TGTGCCAGCAGACCGCCTACAGGCGACACTAACTATGGCTGCACCTTC.

This clonotype occurred many times. This chain connects TRBV30 to TRBJ2-7, with no clear D. The CDR3 runs to 13 residues. Trimming cost V 2 bases and J 0 bases, with 8 bases left between them. Germline V gene lookup returns CDR1 GTSNPN and CDR2 SVGIG (reference sequence). This chain's CDR3 is CAWSWGSSYEQYF. CDR3 nucleotides: TGTGCCTGGAGTTGGGGAAGCTCCTACGAGCAGTACTTC.

The sample holds a few counts of this clonotype. The chain employs TRBV27 and TRBJ1-4; no firm D call. The CDR3 has 14 residues. Germline V gene lookup returns CDR1 MNHEY and CDR2 SMNVEV (reference sequence). The ends were cut back, 6 bases at V and 7 bases at J, with 15 bases in the middle. CDR3 sequence reads: CASSNLLGGEKLFF. The CDR3 DNA sequence: TGTGCCAGCAGCAACCTCCTCGGCGGTGAAAAACTGTTTTTT.

This chain joins TRBV11-3 and TRBJ2-1; the D is unclear. CDR1 and CDR2 (germline): SGHNT, YENEEA. The CDR3 has 13 residues. Trimming stripped 5 bases from V and 10 bases from J, with 15 bases between. The CDR3 nucleotides read TGTGCCAGCAGCGCCAGTAGGGATGGAGAGCAGTTCTTC. This codes for CASSASRDGEQFF.

The rearrangement links TRBV9 to TRBJ2-3; D uncertain. V was cut by 4 bases and J by 0 bases, with 21 bases left in between. Germline V gene sequence: CDR1 SGDLS, CDR2 YYNGEE. This CDR3 has 18 amino acids. Here the CDR3 DNA reads TGTGCCAGCAGCTCTACGCGACCCCCGGGTCATAGCACAGATACGCAGTATTTT. This gives the protein CASSSTRPPGHSTDTQYF. Full variable domain (outside the CDR3, taken from reference TRBV9 and TRBJ2-3): DSGVTQTPKHLITATGQRVTLRCSPRSGDLSVYWYQQSLDQGLQFLIQYYNGEERAKGNILERFSAQQFPDLHSELNLSSLELGDSALYFCASSSTRPPGHSTDTQYFGPGTRLTVL.

The table lists this clonotype with a few counts. The chain combines TRBV6-1 with TRBJ2-2; D is ambiguous. Germline values: CDR1 MNHNS, CDR2 SASEGT. Trimming stripped 7 bases from V and 4 bases from J, with 10 bases between. CDR3 length equals 13 residues. The CDR3 protein is CASTVESTGELFF. In nucleotides, the CDR3 is TGTGCCAGCACGGTGGAGAGCACCGGGGAGCTGTTTTTT.

Concerning this clonotype: Given a much more abundant clone one base away, this may be a read error. The chain joins TRBV7-9 to TRBJ2-2; D call uncertain. This CDR3 is 16 amino acids long. CDR1 SEHNR and CDR2 FQNEAQ come from the germline V gene (reference sequence). The V end was cut by 8 bases, the J end by 3 bases, with 19 bases between. CDR3 sequence: CASGPFRKGDTGELFF. The CDR3 coding sequence is TGTGCCAGCGGGCCTTTCAGGAAGGGTGACACCGGGGAGCTGTTTTTT.

This clonotype showed up many times. The chain recombines TRBV12-3 or TRBV12-4 with TRBJ2-7, with TRBD2 matching 8 bases. Trimming cost V 6 bases and J 5 bases; bases outside gene matches: 9. The CDR3 totals 14 residues. Here the CDR3 DNA reads TGTGCCAGCAGCCACGGGAGGGCTGCCCACGAGCAGTACTTC. This codes for CASSHGRAAHEQYF.

Many counts were recorded for this clonotype. The V and J genes are TRBV12-3 or TRBV12-4 and TRBJ1-5, with D uncertain. V was pared by 5 bases and J by 3 bases, with 8 bases between. This CDR3 is 13 amino acids long. The CDR3: CASSPKDNQPQHF. The DNA of the CDR3 is TGTGCCAGCAGTCCCAAAGACAATCAGCCCCAGCATTTT.

This clonotype occurred many times. The chain joins TRBV12-3 or TRBV12-4 to TRBJ1-6; maybe TRBD1 (5 bases). The CDR3 length is 12 residues. Trimming removed 5 bases at V and 7 bases at J, with 6 bases between. The CDR3 protein is CASSRQNSPLHF. CDR3 in DNA: TGTGCCAGCAGTAGACAGAATTCACCCCTCCACTTT.

The table lists this clonotype with many counts. V usage is TRBV6-1 and J usage is TRBJ2-5; no reliable D call. This CDR3 spans 15 amino acids. V shed 5 bases and J shed 2 bases, with 15 bases lying between them. Germline assignment: CDR1 MNHNS and CDR2 SASEGT. The CDR3 region is CASSYSGSGQETQYF. The CDR3 bases are TGTGCCAGCAGTTATTCCGGATCCGGGCAAGAGACCCAGTACTTC.